This T cell receptor (beta chain) was retrieved from a study of cytomegalovirus exposure and HLA in healthy donors. The assay was immunoSEQ multiplex PCR, and TCRdb's table has in-frame clones only and misses some. This table has approximately 56,000 clones, 85% to 95% appearing once. The CDR3 length is 11 residues. The germline gives CDR1 MNHEY, CDR2 SVGAGI. V dropped 2 bases and J dropped 4 bases, with 3 bases sitting between them. The J gene is TRBJ2-7, the V gene TRBV6-5; the D is unclear. Sample: PBMCs. The receptor's source is a man aged 18 to 30 in good health and CMV-seronegative. The CDR3 DNA is TGTGCCAGCAGTTACCAGTACGAGCAGTACTTC. It specifies CASSYQYEQYF.